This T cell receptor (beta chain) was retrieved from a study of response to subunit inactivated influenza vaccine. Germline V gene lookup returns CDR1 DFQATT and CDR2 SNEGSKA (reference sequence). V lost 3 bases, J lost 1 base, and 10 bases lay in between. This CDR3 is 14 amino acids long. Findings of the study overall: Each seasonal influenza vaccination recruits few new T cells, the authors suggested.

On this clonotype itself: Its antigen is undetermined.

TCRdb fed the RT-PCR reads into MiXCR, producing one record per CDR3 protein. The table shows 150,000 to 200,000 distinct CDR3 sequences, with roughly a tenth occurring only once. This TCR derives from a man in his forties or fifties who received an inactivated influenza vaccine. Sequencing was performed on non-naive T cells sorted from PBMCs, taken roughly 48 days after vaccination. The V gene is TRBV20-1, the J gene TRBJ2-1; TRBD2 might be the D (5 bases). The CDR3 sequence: CSASRGRSYNEQFF. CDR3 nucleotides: TGCAGTGCTAGCCGGGGAAGGTCCTACAATGAGCAGTTCTTC.